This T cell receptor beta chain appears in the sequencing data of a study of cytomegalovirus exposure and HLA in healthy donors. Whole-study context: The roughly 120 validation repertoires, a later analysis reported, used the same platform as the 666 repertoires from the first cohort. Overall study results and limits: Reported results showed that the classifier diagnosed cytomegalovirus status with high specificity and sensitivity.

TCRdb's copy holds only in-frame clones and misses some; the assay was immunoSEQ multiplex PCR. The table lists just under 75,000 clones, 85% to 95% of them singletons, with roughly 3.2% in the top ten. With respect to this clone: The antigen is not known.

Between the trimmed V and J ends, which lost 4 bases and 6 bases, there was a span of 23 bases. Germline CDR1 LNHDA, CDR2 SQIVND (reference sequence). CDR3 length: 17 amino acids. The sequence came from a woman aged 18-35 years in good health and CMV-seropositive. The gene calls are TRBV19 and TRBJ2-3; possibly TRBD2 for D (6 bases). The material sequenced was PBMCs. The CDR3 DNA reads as TGTGCCAGTAGTACGACTGGGGGACTTCCGCTTCTGGATACGCAGTATTTT. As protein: CASSTTGGLPLLDTQYF.